This entry concerns a single T cell receptor (beta chain). The data originate from a study of cytomegalovirus exposure and HLA in healthy donors. Trimming took 5 bases from V and 1 from J, leaving 14 bases between them. Germline V gives CDR1 SGHVS, CDR2 FQNEAQ. The CDR3 covers 15 residues. The PCR had 60 Vbeta and 13 Jbeta primers. Data came from immunoSEQ multiplex PCR; TCRdb stores just in-frame clones and leaves some out. The sample comprises 150,000 to 250,000 clones, 79% of which are singletons, and approximately 4.4% rests with the top ten. The rearrangement links TRBV7-8 to TRBJ1-1; the D is unclear. This clonotype was sampled from a woman aged 25 to 39 in good health and CMV-seropositive. The sequencing sample was made of PBMCs. CDR3 DNA sequence: TGTGCCAGCAGCGTAATGGGCAGTTGGAACACTGAAGCTTTCTTT. Its translation is CASSVMGSWNTEAFF. Supplemented by reference TRBV7-8 and TRBJ1-1, the full variable domain reads GAGVSQSPRYKVAKRGQDVALRCDPISGHVSLFWYQQALGQGPEFLTYFQNEAQLDKSGLPSDRFFAERPEGSVSTLKIQRTQQEDSAVYLCASSVMGSWNTEAFFGQGTRLTVV.